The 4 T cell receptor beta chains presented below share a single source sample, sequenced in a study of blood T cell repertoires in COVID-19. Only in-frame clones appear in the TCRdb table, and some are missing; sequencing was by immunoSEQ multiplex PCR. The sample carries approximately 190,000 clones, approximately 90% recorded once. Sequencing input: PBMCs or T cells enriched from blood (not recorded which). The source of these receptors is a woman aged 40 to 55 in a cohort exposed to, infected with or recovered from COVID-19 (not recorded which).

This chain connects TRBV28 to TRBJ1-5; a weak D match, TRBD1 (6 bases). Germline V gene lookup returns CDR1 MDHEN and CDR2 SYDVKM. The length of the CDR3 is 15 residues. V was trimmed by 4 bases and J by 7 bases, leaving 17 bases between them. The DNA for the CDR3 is TGTGCCAGCAGTTGGGGGGGCGGGTCTGGACAGCCCCAGCATTTT. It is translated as CASSWGGGSGQPQHF.

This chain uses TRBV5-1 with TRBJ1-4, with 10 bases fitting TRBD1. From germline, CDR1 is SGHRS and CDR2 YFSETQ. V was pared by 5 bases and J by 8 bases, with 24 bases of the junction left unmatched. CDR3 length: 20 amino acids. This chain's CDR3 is CASRPHRETGGAGRLEKLFF. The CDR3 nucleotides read TGCGCCAGCAGGCCACACCGGGAGACAGGGGGCGCCGGGCGATTAGAAAAACTGTTTTTT.

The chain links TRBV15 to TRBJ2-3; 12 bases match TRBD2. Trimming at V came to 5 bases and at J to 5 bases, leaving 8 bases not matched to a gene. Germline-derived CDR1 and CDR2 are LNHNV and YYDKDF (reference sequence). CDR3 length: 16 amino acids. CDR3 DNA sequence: TGTGCCACCAGCCCCCGGCTAGCGGGGGGGCAAGATACGCAGTATTTT. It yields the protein CATSPRLAGGQDTQYF.

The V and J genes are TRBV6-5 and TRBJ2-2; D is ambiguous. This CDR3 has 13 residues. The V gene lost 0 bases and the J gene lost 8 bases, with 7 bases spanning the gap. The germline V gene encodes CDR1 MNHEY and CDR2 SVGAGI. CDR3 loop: CASSYSPVGELFF. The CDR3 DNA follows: TGTGCCAGCAGTTACTCTCCCGTGGGGGAGCTGTTTTTT.